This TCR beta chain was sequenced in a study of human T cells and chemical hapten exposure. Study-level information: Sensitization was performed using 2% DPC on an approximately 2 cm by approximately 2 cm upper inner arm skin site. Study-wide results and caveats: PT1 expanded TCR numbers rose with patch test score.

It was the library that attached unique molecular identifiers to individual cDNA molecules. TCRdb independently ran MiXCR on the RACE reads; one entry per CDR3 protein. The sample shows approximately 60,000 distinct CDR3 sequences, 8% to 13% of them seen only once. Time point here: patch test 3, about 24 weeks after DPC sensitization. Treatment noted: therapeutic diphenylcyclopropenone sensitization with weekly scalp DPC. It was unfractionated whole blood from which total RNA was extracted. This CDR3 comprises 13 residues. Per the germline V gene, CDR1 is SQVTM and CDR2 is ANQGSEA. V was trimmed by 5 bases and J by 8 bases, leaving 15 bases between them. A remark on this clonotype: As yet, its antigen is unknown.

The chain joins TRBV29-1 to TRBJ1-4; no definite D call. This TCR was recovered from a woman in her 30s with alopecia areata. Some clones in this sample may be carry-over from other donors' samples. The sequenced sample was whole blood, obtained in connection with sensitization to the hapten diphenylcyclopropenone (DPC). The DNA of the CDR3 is TGCAGCGTTATACCAACCCGAGCAGAAAAACTGTTTTTT. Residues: CSVIPTRAEKLFF.